This T cell receptor (beta chain) appears in the sequencing data of a study of shared clonotypes between healthy human individuals. Study-wide results and limits: The study's rarefaction showed incomplete sorted-subset sequencing despite large depth.

TCRdb's copy holds only in-frame clones and misses some; the assay was immunoSEQ multiplex PCR. The sample includes 2 million to 3 million clones, roughly 93% seen only once; the top ten take about 0.39%. To note about this clone: Its antigen is still unknown.

Per the germline V gene, CDR1 is GTSNPN and CDR2 is SVGIG (reference sequence). The CDR3 is 13 amino acids. Trimming shortened V by 1 base and J by 7 bases, and 11 bases separated the two germline ends. Sequenced material: naive CD4+ T cells from PBMCs. Subset meaning: CD45RA+ positively selected. The TCR originated in a man aged 18 to 29 in good health. Some clones in this sample may be carry-over from other donors' samples. The chain recombines TRBV30 with TRBJ1-5; weak D call: TRBD1 (5 bases). The CDR3: CAWSERGGQPQHF. CDR3 nucleotides: TGTGCCTGGAGTGAGAGGGGCGGACAGCCCCAGCATTTT.